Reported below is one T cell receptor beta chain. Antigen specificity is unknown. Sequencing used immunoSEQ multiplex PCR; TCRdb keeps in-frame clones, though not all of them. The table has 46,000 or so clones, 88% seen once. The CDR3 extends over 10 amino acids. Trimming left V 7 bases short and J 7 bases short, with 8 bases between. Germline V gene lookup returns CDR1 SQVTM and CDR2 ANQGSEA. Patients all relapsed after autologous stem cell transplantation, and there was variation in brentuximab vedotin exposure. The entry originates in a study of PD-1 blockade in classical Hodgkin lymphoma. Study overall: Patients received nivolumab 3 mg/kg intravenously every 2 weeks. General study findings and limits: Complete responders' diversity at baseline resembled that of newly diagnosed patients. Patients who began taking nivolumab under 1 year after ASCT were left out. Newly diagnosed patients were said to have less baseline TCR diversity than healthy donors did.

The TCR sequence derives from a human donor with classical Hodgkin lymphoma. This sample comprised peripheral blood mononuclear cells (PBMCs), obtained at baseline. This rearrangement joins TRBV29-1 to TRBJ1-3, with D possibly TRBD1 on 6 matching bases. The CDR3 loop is CSAGDNTIYF. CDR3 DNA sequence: TGCAGCGCAGGGGACAACACCATATATTTT.